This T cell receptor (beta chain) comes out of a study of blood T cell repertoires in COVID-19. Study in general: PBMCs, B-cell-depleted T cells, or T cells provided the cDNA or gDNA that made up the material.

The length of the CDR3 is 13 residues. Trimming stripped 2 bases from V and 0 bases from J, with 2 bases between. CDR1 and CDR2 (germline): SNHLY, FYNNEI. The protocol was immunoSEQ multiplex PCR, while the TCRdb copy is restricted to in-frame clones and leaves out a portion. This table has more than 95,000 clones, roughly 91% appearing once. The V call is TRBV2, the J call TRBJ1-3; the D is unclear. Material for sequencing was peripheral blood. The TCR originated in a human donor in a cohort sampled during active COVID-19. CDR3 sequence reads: CASSELSGNTIYF. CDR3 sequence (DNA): TGTGCCAGCAGTGAACTCTCTGGAAACACCATATATTTT.